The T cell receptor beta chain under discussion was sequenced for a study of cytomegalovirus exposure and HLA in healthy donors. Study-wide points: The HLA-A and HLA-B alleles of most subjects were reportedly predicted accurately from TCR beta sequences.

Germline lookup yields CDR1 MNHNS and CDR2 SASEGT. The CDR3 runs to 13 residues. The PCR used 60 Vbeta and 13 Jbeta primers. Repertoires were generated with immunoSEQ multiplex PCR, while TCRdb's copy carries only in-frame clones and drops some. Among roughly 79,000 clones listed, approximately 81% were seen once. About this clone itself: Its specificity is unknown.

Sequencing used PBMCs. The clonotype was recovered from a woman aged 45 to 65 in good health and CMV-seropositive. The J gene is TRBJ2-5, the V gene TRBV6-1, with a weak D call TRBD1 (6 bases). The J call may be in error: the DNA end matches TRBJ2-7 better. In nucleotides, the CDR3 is TGTGCCAGCAGTGAACAGGGGATATACGAGCAGTACTTC. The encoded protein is CASSEQGIYEQYF.